Following are 10 T cell receptor beta chains from one sample sequenced in a study of blood T cells in healthy people across ages (dated by TCRdb to 2013 to 2016). Libraries were made using 5' RACE. Sequenced using an Illumina HiSeq 2500. The second PCR ran for roughly 6 to 11 cycles and used a J-beta primer mix along with a sample-barcoded 5' primer. The public reads were reprocessed in TCRdb via fastp at Q25 and MiXCR, keeping in-frame beta chains. Every entry covers one CDR3 protein and lists the most common genes and DNA from its rows. This sample holds about 590,000 distinct CDR3 sequences; approximately 30% were observed only once. Clones ranked in the top ten supply more than 15% of the sample. The sample taken for sequencing was blood. These receptors were obtained from an elderly woman in good health.

The chain is built from TRBV5-1 and TRBJ2-5, with D perhaps TRBD1 (5 bases). The CDR3 has 15 amino acids. V lost 1 base and J lost 11, with 21 bases in between. CDR1 and CDR2 (germline): SGHRS, YFSETQ. CDR3: CASSLQGVSTNEQYF. Here the CDR3 DNA reads TGCGCCAGCAGCTTGCAAGGGGTGTCAACCAATGAGCAGTACTTC.

This clonotype was seen at least ten times. The J gene is TRBJ2-4, the V gene TRBV20-1; 9 nucleotides line up with TRBD2. Trimming removed 5 bases from V and 1 base from J; junction bases left unmatched: 6. Germline lookup yields CDR1 DFQATT and CDR2 SNEGSKA (reference sequence). This CDR3 contains 15 residues. As DNA, the CDR3 is TGCAGTGCTTTGGCCAGCGGGGGGGCCAAAAACATTCAGTACTTC. It encodes CSALASGGAKNIQYF.

Comments on this clonotype: This sequence may be a read error, since a much larger clone differs from it by one base. The V and J genes are TRBV7-3 and TRBJ2-6; a weak D match, TRBD1 (6 bases). The CDR3 sequence is 17 residues long. V gave up 4 bases and J gave up 1 base, with 14 bases separating them. Germline V gene lookup returns CDR1 SGHTA and CDR2 FQGTGA. The CDR3 region has the DNA TGTGCCAGCAGCTCCCACCTTGGACAGTCTGGGGCCAACGTCCTGACTTTC. Translation gives CASSSHLGQSGANVLTF.

A remark on this clonotype: A much larger clone lies a single base off, so this may be a read error. The rearrangement joins TRBV9 to TRBJ2-1; D possibly corresponds to TRBD2 (6 bases). The germline gives CDR1 SGDLS, CDR2 YYNGEE. The CDR3 length is 15 residues. The CDR3, as DNA: TGTGCCAGCAGCGAGGAGGGGCTAGTTGGGAATGAGCAGTTGTTC. Translating gives CASSEEGLVGNEQLF.

The table lists this clonotype with many counts. The V call is TRBV20-1, the J call TRBJ2-3; 14 bases match TRBD2. Per the germline V gene, CDR1 is DFQATT and CDR2 is SNEGSKA (reference sequence). This CDR3 is built from 14 residues. J gave up 14 bases and V 3 bases, and 10 bases lay outside the gene matches. The chain's CDR3 is CSASHLTSGGAPYF. The CDR3 nucleotides read TGCAGTGCTAGCCACCTGACTAGCGGGGGGGCACCGTATTTT.

This clonotype was observed a single time. Mismatch with germline at one junction end may stem from a read error. The chain carries TRBV5-1 and TRBJ1-6; 9 positions agree with TRBD1. This CDR3 spans 14 amino acids. Germline CDR1 reads SGHRS; CDR2 reads YFSETQ. This CDR3 is CASSSGTGNSPPHF. The CDR3 region has the DNA TGCGCCAGCAGCTCCGGGACAGGGAATTCACCCCCCCACTTT.

This clonotype has at least ten counts. The V and J genes are TRBV7-9 and TRBJ2-6; possible D gene TRBD1, 5 bases. This CDR3 comprises 17 residues. Germline V gene data show CDR1 as SEHNR and CDR2 as FQNEAQ (reference sequence). The germline V and J ends were trimmed by 8 bases and 0 bases, with 17 bases remaining between them. The CDR3 protein is CASALQATLSGANVLTF. The CDR3 DNA reads as TGTGCCAGCGCCCTACAGGCGACCCTCTCTGGGGCCAACGTCCTGACTTTC.

This clonotype was detected only a few times. Given a much more abundant clone one base away, this may be a read error. The chain joins TRBV18 to TRBJ1-2, with TRBD1 identical over 7 bases. CDR1 is KGHSH and CDR2 is LQKENI in the germline V gene. CDR3 length: 15 amino acids. The trim removed 1 base at V and 5 bases at J, leaving 7 bases unmatched. The CDR3 DNA is TGTGCCAGCTCACCACAGGGACAGATAGGTTATGGCTACACCTTC. It specifies CASSPQGQIGYGYTF.

This clonotype occurred many times. V and J are TRBV4-2 and TRBJ2-1, with 9 bases that match TRBD1. Germline assignment: CDR1 LGHNA and CDR2 YNFKEQ. V was pared by 1 base and J by 8 bases, with 3 bases of the junction left unmatched. The CDR3 runs 14 residues. CDR3: CASSQGTGVDEQFF. For the CDR3, the DNA is TGTGCCAGCAGCCAAGGGACAGGGGTCGATGAGCAGTTCTTC.

A word on this clonotype: A much larger clonotype is one base distant, so this may be a read error. V gene TRBV7-2 combines with J gene TRBJ2-2; D unresolved. The CDR3 loop spans 14 amino acids. Trimming cost V 8 bases and J 7 bases, with 17 bases left between them. Germline assignment: CDR1 SGHTA and CDR2 FQGNSA. CDR3 in amino acids: CASPEGQNIGELFF. The CDR3 coding sequence is TGTGCCAGCCCGGAAGGGCAGAATATCGGGGAGCTGTTTTTT.